Listed below are T cell receptor beta chains from one sample, sequenced in a study of blood T cell repertoires in COVID-19. Repertoires were generated with immunoSEQ multiplex PCR, while TCRdb's copy carries only in-frame clones and drops some. Of 98,000 or so clones detected, roughly four fifths appear once; the ten largest clones hold around 4.8%. The sequencing input was peripheral blood. These receptors were collected from a man aged 55 to 70 with acute or convalescent COVID-19. The CDR3 runs from the conserved cysteine through the conserved F or W. The D gene is left open where the match is weak. The size of a clone is reported for some rows only, either as once, few or many, or as a class for expanded clones.

>TRBJ1-5|TRBD1|NA|TRBV6-6
CASSSQGAQHF
TGTGCCAGCAGTAGCCAGGGGGCCCAGCATTTT
>TRBJ2-3|TRBD1|NA|TRBV5-5
CASSSGTGSDTQYF
TGTGCCAGCAGCTCCGGGACAGGGTCAGATACGCAGTATTTT
>TRBJ2-7|TRBD2|NA|TRBV5-4
CASSLGLAGGAEQYF
TGTGCCAGCAGCTTGGGGCTAGCGGGTGGGGCCGAGCAGTACTTC
>TRBJ2-1|TRBD1|NA|TRBV6-5
CASSLGQGQNNEQFF
TGTGCCAGCAGCCTCGGACAGGGTCAGAACAATGAGCAGTTCTTC
>TRBJ2-5|TRBD1|NA|TRBV3-1/TRBV3-2
CASSSGTGGPETQYF
TGTGCCAGCAGCTCGGGGACAGGGGGCCCAGAGACCCAGTACTTC
>TRBJ1-6|TRBD1|NA|TRBV27
CASSLRDRAGNSPLHF
TGTGCCAGCAGCCTTAGGGACAGGGCCGGGAATTCACCCCTCCACTTT
>TRBJ1-1|NA|NA|TRBV6-5
CASSYADQGREAFF
TGTGCCAGCAGTTACGCCGACCAGGGGCGTGAAGCTTTCTTT
>TRBJ2-3|NA|NA|TRBV6-6
CASSYSNGIDTQYF
TGTGCCAGCAGTTACTCGAACGGGATAGATACGCAGTATTTT
>TRBJ1-1|NA|many|TRBV28
CASSSWGRETEAFF
TGTGCCAGCAGTTCGTGGGGCAGGGAAACTGAAGCTTTCTTT
>TRBJ1-3|NA|NA|TRBV3-1/TRBV3-2
CASSPSGLGNTIYF
TGTGCCAGCAGCCCCTCAGGGCTTGGAAACACCATATATTTT
>TRBJ1-4|TRBD1|NA|TRBV18
CASSSQGAGEKLFF
TGTGCCAGCTCATCACAGGGGGCCGGTGAAAAACTGTTTTTT
>TRBJ1-1|NA|NA|TRBV7-8
CASSLVGDFRGEGDTEAFF
TGTGCCAGCAGCTTAGTAGGAGATTTCAGGGGAGAGGGGGACACTGAAGCTTTCTTT
>TRBJ2-2|NA|NA|TRBV19
CASSINPTVTGELFF
TGTGCCAGTAGTATAAACCCGACAGTAACCGGGGAGCTGTTTTTT
>TRBJ1-5|NA|NA|TRBV7-8
CASSSGGWNGNQPQHF
TGTGCCAGCAGCTCCGGGGGGTGGAATGGCAATCAGCCCCAGCATTTT
>TRBJ1-5|TRBD1|NA|TRBV4-2
CASSEQGAANQPQHF
TGTGCCAGCAGCGAACAGGGGGCCGCAAATCAGCCCCAGCATTTT
>TRBJ1-1|NA|NA|TRBV11-2
CASGLGGLNTEAFF
TGTGCCAGCGGGTTGGGAGGCTTGAACACTGAAGCTTTCTTT
>TRBJ1-5|TRBD1|NA|TRBV6-1
CASSEDRGSNLPNQPQHF
TGTGCCAGCAGTGAAGACAGGGGATCCAACCTCCCAAATCAGCCCCAGCATTTT
>TRBJ1-4|NA|NA|TRBV7-2
CASSIFGSLNEKLFF
TGTGCCAGCAGCATATTCGGGAGCCTTAATGAAAAACTGTTTTTT
>TRBJ2-7|NA|NA|TRBV10-3
CAISQEGYEQYF
TGTGCCATCAGTCAGGAGGGCTACGAGCAGTACTTC
>TRBJ2-3|TRBD2|NA|TRBV11-2
CASSASGSLTDTQYF
TGTGCCAGCAGTGCTAGCGGGAGCCTCACAGATACGCAGTATTTT
>TRBJ2-2|NA|NA|TRBV20-1
CSASRQGNTGELFF
TGCAGTGCTAGTAGGCAGGGGAACACCGGGGAGCTGTTTTTT
>TRBJ2-1|NA|NA|TRBV10-3
CAISESNRIYNEQFF
TGTGCCATCAGTGAGTCGAACAGAATATACAATGAGCAGTTCTTC
>TRBJ2-1|NA|NA|TRBV7-9
CASSPPGLHNEQFF
TGTGCCAGCAGCCCTCCGGGACTGCACAATGAGCAGTTCTTC
>TRBJ2-1|NA|NA|TRBV19
CASSKGIVVYEQFF
TGTGCCAGTAGTAAGGGGATAGTAGTCTATGAGCAGTTCTTC
>TRBJ1-2|NA|NA|TRBV6-1
CASSEATTYGYTF
TGTGCCAGCAGTGAAGCGACAACCTATGGCTACACCTTC
>TRBJ1-1|TRBD1|NA|TRBV19
CASSTASGQLLNTEAFF
TGTGCCAGTAGTACCGCCTCGGGACAGCTCTTGAACACTGAAGCTTTCTTT
>TRBJ2-5|TRBD1|NA|TRBV19
CASSGGQGIFQETQYF
TGTGCCAGTAGTGGGGGACAGGGGATTTTTCAAGAGACCCAGTACTTC
>TRBJ2-7|TRBD2|NA|TRBV5-1
CASSLSLAGASFEQYF
TGCGCCAGCAGCTTGTCCCTAGCGGGAGCTAGTTTCGAGCAGTACTTC
>TRBJ1-1|TRBD1|NA|TRBV7-2
CASSYQTGVRNTEAFF
TGTGCCAGCAGCTACCAGACAGGGGTGAGAAACACTGAAGCTTTCTTT
>TRBJ1-5|TRBD1|NA|TRBV5-5
CASSFGQGVNSNQPQHF
TGTGCCAGCAGCTTCGGACAGGGGGTTAATAGCAATCAGCCCCAGCATTTT
>TRBJ2-2|TRBD1|NA|TRBV28
CASSYETGGGTGELFF
TGTGCCAGCAGTTATGAGACAGGGGGCGGCACCGGGGAGCTGTTTTTT
>TRBJ1-5|NA|NA|TRBV2
CASNFREGPWPQHF
TGTGCCAGCAATTTCAGGGAGGGCCCGTGGCCCCAGCATTTT
>TRBJ2-5|NA|NA|TRBV6-5
CAINSGIAGETQYF
TGTGCCATCAATTCAGGGATTGCGGGGGAGACCCAGTACTTC